The source of this TCR beta chain is a study of T-cell memory formation after mild COVID-19. General study findings and limits: Memory from before infection featured some responding clones, which suggests cross-reactive memory joined.

This clonotype was seen ten or more times. The antigen remains undetermined. J gave up 7 bases and V 5 bases, and 8 bases lay outside the gene matches. In germline, CDR1 is LNHDA, CDR2 SQIVND (reference sequence). This CDR3 is built from 15 residues. TCRdb analysed the 5' RACE reads with MiXCR anew, one entry per CDR3 protein. The sample has approximately 500,000 distinct CDR3 sequences, more than 20% seen once; the top ten hold around 12%. The chain couples TRBV19 to TRBJ1-5; TRBD1 agrees at 10 bases. The origin of this receptor is an adult woman who had mild COVID-19 (a few samples of this study predate the infection). Cell type and time point are not known. Sequencing was carried out using PBMCs or a T cell subset sorted from them (not recorded which). CDR3 in DNA: TGTGCCAGTAGTCCCCGGACAGGGGGTGGGCAGCCCCAGCATTTT. It translates to CASSPRTGGGQPQHF.